The 3 T cell receptor beta chains presented below share a single source sample, sequenced in a study of cytomegalovirus exposure and HLA in healthy donors. PCR employed 60 Vbeta and 13 Jbeta primers. The method was immunoSEQ multiplex PCR; TCRdb's version includes in-frame clones alone and lacks a portion of them. The sample contains some 150,000 clones, 55% to 80% of which appear only once. The specimen sequenced was PBMCs. All receptors derive from a woman aged 60-75 years in good health and CMV-seropositive.

The CDR3 nucleotides read TGCGCCAGCAGCCAAGAGTCGGGACAGAGGGAGCAGTACTTC. Translated, it gives CASSQESGQREQYF. The J gene is TRBJ2-5, the V gene TRBV4-1; 7 nucleotides line up with TRBD1. Germline CDR1 MGHRA, CDR2 YSYEKL. Trimming removed 0 bases from V and 11 bases from J; junction bases left unmatched: 9. The CDR3 length is 14 residues.

This clone has only a few counts. Here the CDR3 DNA reads TGTGCCAGTAGTATGGCACCGGACAGAAGGAATGAGCAGTTCTTC. This gives the protein CASSMAPDRRNEQFF. V and J are TRBV19 and TRBJ2-1; possible D gene TRBD1, 6 bases. This CDR3 is built from 15 residues. Germline-derived CDR1 and CDR2 are LNHDA and SQIVND (reference sequence). V shed 3 bases and J shed 7 bases, with 16 bases lying between them.

This clone was recorded a few times. The V call is TRBV28, the J call TRBJ2-1, with 9 bases fitting TRBD2. The germline CDR1 and CDR2 sequences are MDHEN and SYDVKM. The CDR3 length is 16 residues. The V segment lost 0 bases and the J segment 4 bases; nucleotides outside the gene matches: 4. In nucleotides, the CDR3 is TGTGCCAGCAGTTTATGGGCGGGAGGGGCGTACAATGAGCAGTTCTTC. Translated: CASSLWAGGAYNEQFF.